Sequencing of this T cell receptor beta chain was carried out in a study of cytotoxic CD8 clonotypes in ibrutinib-treated CLL. Turning to the study itself: Response sampling occurred after a median roughly twelve months of treatment (range 6 to 36). General study results and limits: Clonality rose at ibrutinib response, held steady in sustained remission, and fell toward baseline at progression.

Notes on this clone: Its antigen is unidentified.

The CDR3 extends over 14 amino acids. Germline CDR1 MNHEY, CDR2 SMNVEV (reference sequence). J gave up 3 bases and V 3 bases, and 4 bases lay outside the gene matches. A 1 in 200,000 to 1 in 1 million T cell depth was the sequencing target. Assay used: immunoSEQ multiplex PCR; TCRdb lists only in-frame clones, some missing. The sample comprises tens of thousands of clones, around 65% of which are singletons, and 5.7% rests with the top ten. Library input was around 2 micrograms of DNA from cryopreserved PBMCs. Sequenced material: PBMCs, taken after 12 months of ibrutinib treatment. The rearrangement uses TRBV27 and TRBJ1-1; 7 bases agree with TRBD1. The receptor comes from a human donor with chronic lymphocytic leukemia. The CDR3 DNA is TGTGCCAGCAGTTTCCGGGACAGATACACTGAAGCTTTCTTT. Its translation is CASSFRDRYTEAFF.